The 20 T cell receptor beta chains reported below all come from one sample, sequenced in a study of T cell changes during pregnancy in multiple sclerosis. The table came from immunoSEQ multiplex PCR; TCRdb's copy has only in-frame clones and leaves some out. This sample has under 95,000 clones, with approximately 90% found just once. The sample was CD4+ T cells from peripheral blood mononuclear cells, taken before pregnancy. These receptors all come from a female donor with multiple sclerosis, enrolled in a pregnancy study.

The chain joins TRBV6-6 to TRBJ1-2; TRBD1 aligns across 9 bases. The CDR3 is made up of 14 amino acids. The germline V gene encodes CDR1 MNHNY and CDR2 SVGAGI (reference sequence). With 7 bases clipped from V and 8 bases from J, the junction kept 11 bases outside the gene matches. The CDR3 DNA sequence: TGTGCCAGCATGGAACGGGGACAGGGCCCCGGCTACACCTTC. It yields the protein CASMERGQGPGYTF.

The genes are TRBV6-5 and TRBJ2-2; maybe TRBD2 (6 bases). The CDR3 consists of 14 residues. The germline V gene encodes CDR1 MNHEY and CDR2 SVGAGI. Trimming took 5 bases from V and 5 from J, leaving 12 bases between them. The CDR3 spells CASSGSGKTGELFF. The CDR3 DNA reads as TGTGCCAGCAGTGGTAGCGGAAAGACCGGGGAGCTGTTTTTT.

The chain is built from TRBV11-1 and TRBJ1-1, with TRBD1 identical over 7 bases. The V and J ends lost 1 base and 1 base, in that order; junction bases with no gene match: 0. The V gene's germline CDR1 is SGHAT and CDR2 FQDESV (reference sequence). The CDR3 extends over 14 amino acids. The CDR3 coding sequence is TGTGCCAGCAGCTTAGGGGACAGGAACACTGAAGCTTTCTTT. Amino acids: CASSLGDRNTEAFF. The full variable domain, completed using reference TRBV11-1 and TRBJ1-1, is EAEVAQSPRYKITEKSQAVAFWCDPISGHATLYWYRQILGQGPELLVQFQDESVVDDSQLPKDRFSAERLKGVDSTLKIQPAELGDSAMYLCASSLGDRNTEAFFGQGTRLTVV.

This clone was counted once. The chain recombines TRBV14 with TRBJ1-1, with 12 nucleotides matching TRBD1. The CDR3 sequence is 14 residues long. After removal of 5 bases from V and 11 bases from J, the junction contained 9 bases not matched to a gene. Germline loops: CDR1 SGHDN, CDR2 FVKESK. This chain's CDR3 is CASSVPGQGASAFF. The CDR3 DNA follows: TGTGCCAGCAGCGTCCCGGGACAGGGGGCTTCGGCTTTCTTT.

The chain employs TRBV5-6 and TRBJ2-2, with 9 bases aligning to TRBD2. CDR1 and CDR2 (germline): SGHDT, YYEEEE. V gave up 4 bases and J gave up 6 bases; unmatched junction bases: 10. This CDR3 contains 16 residues. The CDR3 loop reads CASSPRVAGVSGELFF. CDR3 DNA sequence: TGTGCCAGCAGCCCCCGGGTAGCGGGAGTGTCCGGGGAGCTGTTTTTT.

With regard to this clone: The sample holds other DNA sequences that translate to the same CDR3. DNA for the CDR3: TGTGCCAGCAGCTTAAGGGGCTACGAGCAGTACTTC. Its protein is CASSLRGYEQYF. This chain connects TRBV7-9 to TRBJ2-7, with D tentatively TRBD1 (5 bases). CDR3 length: 12 residues. V lost 2 bases and J lost 3, with 5 bases in between. Germline loops: CDR1 SEHNR, CDR2 FQNEAQ (reference sequence).

The chain has TRBV4-1 and TRBJ2-7; TRBD2 agrees at 8 bases. V trimming: 3 bases; J trimming: 3 bases; junction bases outside the gene matches: 16. The CDR3 spans 18 residues. Germline V gives CDR1 MGHRA, CDR2 YSYEKL. The CDR3 region is CASSQPFRLSGGNYEQYF. Here the CDR3 DNA reads TGCGCCAGCAGCCAGCCCTTCCGGTTGAGCGGGGGCAACTACGAGCAGTACTTC.

This clone was counted once. This sequence joins TRBV9 and TRBJ2-7; D perhaps matches TRBD1 (5 bases). The germline V gene has CDR1 SGDLS and CDR2 YYNGEE. The CDR3 contains 15 residues. Trimming shortened V by 0 bases and J by 3 bases, and 13 bases separated the two germline ends. The CDR3 sequence: CASSVGSGLNYEQYF. As DNA, the CDR3 is TGTGCCAGCAGCGTAGGTTCAGGGCTAAACTACGAGCAGTACTTC.

This clone has more than one count but fewer than ten. The chain is built from TRBV15 and TRBJ2-1, with 8 bases matching TRBD1. Germline lookup yields CDR1 LNHNV and CDR2 YYDKDF (reference sequence). This CDR3 contains 13 residues. The V gene end was trimmed by 3 bases and the J gene end by 5 bases; junction bases not matched to a gene: 0. Here the CDR3 reads CATSRDRDNEQFF. The CDR3 DNA is TGTGCCACCAGCAGGGACAGGGACAATGAGCAGTTCTTC.

The V gene is TRBV10-3, the J gene TRBJ2-2, with 9 positions matching TRBD2. The junction had 9 bases not matched to a gene; V was cut back by 2 bases and J by 5 bases. Germline V gene data show CDR1 as ENHRY and CDR2 as SYGVKD. The CDR3 length is 17 residues. The CDR3 nucleotides are TGTGCCATCAGTGAGCCACGGCTTGGACTAGCGACCGGGGAGCTGTTTTTT. Translating gives CAISEPRLGLATGELFF.

V gene TRBV7-9 combines with J gene TRBJ2-7; 10 nucleotides agree with TRBD1. CDR1 is SEHNR, CDR2 FQNEAQ, per germline (reference sequence). The CDR3 consists of 17 residues. With V trimmed by 1 base and J by 1 base, 7 bases remained unmatched. DNA of the CDR3: TGTGCCAGCAGCTTAGGATGGGGGACAGGGGCATCCTACGAGCAGTACTTC. Its translation is CASSLGWGTGASYEQYF.

CDR3 residues: CASSLSRVTDTQYF. The CDR3 DNA sequence: TGTGCCAGCAGCTTATCCCGGGTCACAGATACGCAGTATTTT. The chain carries TRBV7-3 and TRBJ2-3; D unresolved. The V gene lost 2 bases and the J gene lost 2 bases, with 8 bases spanning the gap. Germline-derived CDR1 and CDR2 are SGHTA and FQGTGA. The CDR3 is 14 amino acids. Based on the CDR3 plus reference TRBV7-3 and TRBJ2-3, the full variable domain is GAGVSQTPSNKVTEKGKYVELRCDPISGHTALYWYRQSLGQGPEFLIYFQGTGAADDSGLPNDRFFAVRPEGSVSTLKIQRTERGDSAVYLCASSLSRVTDTQYFGPGTRLTVL.

The chain employs TRBV25-1 and TRBJ2-7; TRBD2 aligns across 10 bases. The CDR3 is made up of 17 amino acids. Trimming at V came to 3 bases and at J to 4 bases, leaving 12 bases not matched to a gene. Germline loops: CDR1 MGHDK, CDR2 SYGVNS. In DNA form, the CDR3 reads TGTGCCAGCAGTGACGGTGTAGCGGGAGGACTACAATACGAGCAGTACTTC. Protein sequence: CASSDGVAGGLQYEQYF.

In its sample, this clone was seen once. The rearrangement joins TRBV11-2 to TRBJ2-5; maybe TRBD2 (5 bases). V lost 3 bases and J 1 base, leaving 9 bases between the germline ends. The germline gives CDR1 SGHAT, CDR2 FQNNGV. The CDR3 covers 14 residues. The CDR3: CASSLGVGQETQYF. In nucleotides, the CDR3 is TGTGCCAGCAGCTTGGGAGTTGGCCAAGAGACCCAGTACTTC.

This clone was seen more than once but under ten times. The chain carries TRBV30 and TRBJ2-2, with 9 bases identical to TRBD2. Germline CDR1 is GTSNPN and CDR2 is SVGIG (reference sequence). This CDR3 has 13 amino acids. V dropped 3 bases and J dropped 5; count of bases not matched to a gene: 1. Written as DNA, the CDR3 is TGTGCCTGGAGGCGGGAGGGGACCGGGGAGCTGTTTTTT. Translating it yields CAWRREGTGELFF.

The rearrangement uses TRBV7-2 and TRBJ2-7; possibly TRBD1 for D (6 bases). This CDR3 is 15 amino acids long. V dropped 5 bases and J dropped 0 bases, with 14 bases sitting between them. Germline lookup yields CDR1 SGHTA and CDR2 FQGNSA. The CDR3 DNA follows: TGTGCCAGCAGCATAAGCCGGGACAACTCCTACGAGCAGTACTTC. It codes for CASSISRDNSYEQYF.

This chain joins TRBV10-3 and TRBJ1-2; 7 nucleotides agree with TRBD1. Germline loops: CDR1 ENHRY, CDR2 SYGVKD. With V trimmed by 2 bases and J by 3 bases, 0 bases remained unmatched. The CDR3 is 13 amino acids. The CDR3 nucleotides read TGTGCCATCAGTGAGGACAGGGACTATGGCTACACCTTC. Protein: CAISEDRDYGYTF.

The chain employs TRBV28 and TRBJ2-7, with D perhaps matching TRBD2 (7 bases). The CDR3 is 13 amino acids. Germline V lookup: CDR1 MDHEN, CDR2 SYDVKM. With 6 bases removed from V and 8 bases from J, the gap between germline ends came to 17 bases. The CDR3 protein is CASSWGGRAQQYF. The CDR3 DNA follows: TGTGCCAGCAGCTGGGGGGGCAGGGCGCAGCAGTACTTC.

As regards this clone: Sequence at one end of the junction differs from germline and may be a read error. The V call is TRBV6-9, the J call TRBJ1-1; D possibly corresponds to TRBD1 (6 bases). This CDR3 contains 14 residues. CDR1 is MNHGY and CDR2 is SVAAGI in the germline V gene. The CDR3 bases are TGTGCCAGCAATTATCTAGGGGGAATCCATGAAGCTTTCTTT. Its translation: CASNYLGGIHEAFF.

The J gene is TRBJ2-1, the V gene TRBV30; weak D call: TRBD1 (5 bases). V lost 1 base and J 7 bases, leaving 20 bases between the germline ends. The CDR3 is made up of 16 amino acids. Germline V gene sequence: CDR1 GTSNPN, CDR2 SVGIG (reference sequence). CDR3 loop: CAWSEAGKGLWNEQFF. CDR3 DNA: TGTGCCTGGAGTGAAGCAGGGAAGGGCTTGTGGAATGAGCAGTTCTTC.